The 13 T cell receptor beta chains reported below all come from one sample, sequenced in a study of T cells in Graves' hyperthyroidism and ophthalmopathy. Amplification of TCR beta CDR3 regions was performed using RNA transcripts as template. Using the HTBI primer set, a first-round RT-PCR was run on the TCR CDR3. TCRdb re-analysed the multiplex PCR reads in MiXCR, keeping a single row per CDR3 protein. Of about 420,000 distinct CDR3 sequences in the sample, approximately 15% were seen once. What was sequenced was blood. The receptors here all came from a woman in her late teens or twenties with Graves' hyperthyroidism.

This clonotype has at least ten counts. The chain combines TRBV11-3 with TRBJ1-1; D ambiguous. CDR1 is SGHNT and CDR2 is YENEEA in the germline V gene. Trimming left V 5 bases short and J 0 bases short, with 13 bases between. CDR3 length: 15 residues. The CDR3 bases are TGTGCCAGCAGCGGGAAGGTACAGATGAACACTGAAGCTTTCTTT. As protein: CASSGKVQMNTEAFF.

This clonotype has only a few counts. The chain has TRBV4-1 and TRBJ2-6; possibly TRBD1 for D (6 bases). Germline CDR1 MGHRA, CDR2 YSYEKL. The CDR3 has 17 amino acids. V was clipped by 0 bases and J by 0 bases, with 9 bases between them. In nucleotides, the CDR3 is TGCGCCAGCAGCCAAGATTCGACAGGCTCTGGGGCCAACGTCCTGACTTTC. Translating it yields CASSQDSTGSGANVLTF.

This clonotype came up a few times. The V gene is TRBV5-1, the J gene TRBJ1-3; D unresolved. The V gene lost 4 bases and the J gene lost 9 bases, with 26 bases spanning the gap. Germline CDR1 is SGHRS and CDR2 is YFSETQ. The CDR3 totals 17 residues. The CDR3 loop reads CASSLAGRSTSSGTIYF. CDR3 nucleotide sequence: TGCGCCAGCAGCCTTGCCGGACGTTCGACCTCCTCTGGCACCATATATTTT.

This clonotype was counted at least ten times. The chain uses TRBV12-3 or TRBV12-4 and TRBJ1-1, with a weak D call TRBD1 (5 bases). The CDR3 loop spans 13 amino acids. Trimming left V 6 bases short and J 1 base short, with 9 bases between. Written as DNA, the CDR3 is TGTGCCAGCAGCGGGGACCGGAACACTGAAGCTTTCTTT. Protein sequence: CASSGDRNTEAFF.

Ten or more counts support this clonotype. The chain combines TRBV5-1 with TRBJ2-3; either TRBD1 or TRBD2 may supply D (5 bases each). V was clipped by 0 bases and J by 2 bases, with 7 bases between them. Germline CDR1 reads SGHRS; CDR2 reads YFSETQ. The CDR3 contains 14 residues. This chain's CDR3 is CASSLDGTTDTQYF. In nucleotides, the CDR3 is TGCGCCAGCAGCTTGGACGGGACCACAGATACGCAGTATTTT.

This clonotype was recorded many times. The rearrangement uses TRBV6-1 and TRBJ2-5, with 13 bases lining up with TRBD2. The CDR3 spans 17 residues. The J segment lost 4 bases and the V segment lost 2 bases, leaving 7 bases of the junction unmatched. The germline V gene encodes CDR1 MNHNS and CDR2 SASEGT. CDR3 protein: CASSERGTSGVRETQYF. CDR3 coding DNA: TGTGCCAGCAGTGAAAGGGGGACTAGCGGGGTAAGAGAGACCCAGTACTTC.

The chain uses TRBV15 and TRBJ1-2; 9 bases are shared with TRBD1. CDR3 length equals 16 residues. Trimming removed 1 base from V and 4 bases from J; junction bases left unmatched: 7. Germline values: CDR1 LNHNV, CDR2 YYDKDF (reference sequence). In nucleotides, the CDR3 is TGTGCCACCAGCAGAGGAGGAACAGGGGGCAGCTATGGCTACACCTTC. As protein: CATSRGGTGGSYGYTF.

There are many counts of this clonotype. The rearrangement joins TRBV20-1 to TRBJ2-5; D is unclear. V was shortened by 0 bases and J by 2 bases, with 7 bases between the two germline ends. The germline V gene encodes CDR1 DFQATT and CDR2 SNEGSKA (reference sequence). The CDR3 is 13 amino acids. CDR3 DNA sequence: TGCAGTGCTAGAGATCGGCCTCAAGAGACCCAGTACTTC. Translating it yields CSARDRPQETQYF.

This clonotype was counted at least ten times. The chain is built from TRBV5-1 and TRBJ2-7, with 8 bases lining up with TRBD2. The CDR3 loop spans 15 amino acids. Per germline, CDR1 SGHRS and CDR2 YFSETQ. J lost 6 bases, V lost 2 bases, and 10 bases had no gene match. CDR3 sequence (DNA): TGCGCCAGCAGCTTAACTAGCGGTCCGCCGTCCGAGCAGTACTTC. Translating it yields CASSLTSGPPSEQYF. Full variable domain (remainder filled in from reference TRBV5-1 and TRBJ2-7): KAGVTQTPRYLIKTRGQQVTLSCSPISGHRSVSWYQQTPGQGLQFLFEYFSETQRNKGNFPGRFSGRQFSNSRSEMNVSTLELGDSALYLCASSLTSGPPSEQYFGPGTRLTVT.

The chain links TRBV5-1 to TRBJ2-7; the D gene is possibly TRBD1 (6 bases). CDR3 size: 16 residues. CDR1 is SGHRS and CDR2 is YFSETQ in the germline V gene. V lost 7 bases and J 5 bases, leaving 25 bases between the germline ends. CDR3 sequence reads: CASFWEPGHQTNEQYF. The CDR3 DNA reads TGCGCCAGCTTCTGGGAACCGGGACATCAAACCAACGAGCAGTACTTC.

This clonotype was observed many times. The chain links TRBV6-2 or TRBV6-3 to TRBJ1-1; D gene unclear. Trimming cost V 0 bases and J 1 base, with 9 bases left between them. The CDR3 contains 15 residues. Germline CDR1 is MNHEY and CDR2 is SVGEGT. The CDR3 spells CASSYSLDSNTEAFF. The CDR3 coding sequence is TGTGCCAGCAGTTACTCTTTGGATTCGAACACTGAAGCTTTCTTT.

The chain's CDR3 is CASSFEEAGETQYF. The CDR3 DNA reads TGTGCCAGCAGCTTTGAAGAGGCGGGGGAGACCCAGTACTTC. V usage is TRBV5-6 and J usage is TRBJ2-5; D is perhaps TRBD2 (6 bases). The length of the CDR3 is 14 residues. V gave up 2 bases and J gave up 5 bases, with 13 bases separating them. The germline V gene has CDR1 SGHDT and CDR2 YYEEEE.

This clonotype appeared many times. This rearrangement joins TRBV7-2 to TRBJ1-1, with TRBD1 matching 7 bases. CDR1 and CDR2 from the germline V gene are SGHTA and FQGNSA. The CDR3 has 13 amino acids. With 5 bases clipped from V and 4 bases from J, the junction kept 4 bases outside the gene matches. CDR3 nucleotides: TGTGCCAGCAGCGCACACAGGGGCACTGAAGCTTTCTTT. Translating it yields CASSAHRGTEAFF.